Sequencing of this T cell receptor beta chain was carried out in a study of shared clonotypes between healthy human individuals (dated by TCRdb to the early 2020s). Context from the whole study: The cohort included three men and two women between 18 and 49 years of age. Between about 0.94 and 10 billion PBMCs per donor were obtained by leukapheresis. For each donor, CD4 naive and CD4 memory were each run on three plates, CD8 naive on two plates, and CD8 memory on one plate. To increase sequencing depth and limit assay-specific biases, TCR repertoire library preparation and sequencing were carried out by different laboratories using diverse techniques. To estimate repertoire size and how much clonotypes are shared between individuals, the study performed deep sequencing of blood TCR repertoires from roughly five healthy adults.

CD8 naive samples consisted of CD45RO-negative cells that were positively selected for CCR7, yielding a CD45RA+CCR7+ population without TemRA cells. Healthy HIV-negative adults with no recently reported acute infections or vaccinations were included as donors. All donors were Caucasian adults living in Nashville, Tennessee, USA. Blood was collected by leukapheresis, and PBMCs were isolated by Ficoll-Histopaque density gradient centrifugation and then cryopreserved in liquid nitrogen vapor phase. Analytical flow cytometry was used to check the purity and quantity of every magnetically sorted T cell population. Each sorted fraction had its genomic DNA isolated and then quantified by UV absorbance on a Nanodrop 2000c. TCR CDR3 regions were amplified from genomic DNA by multiplex PCR using the deep immunoSEQ assay. Genomic DNA extracted from each cell subset was distributed evenly over all wells of several immunoSEQ 96-well plates, and each plate served as one replicate. For sorted subsets, approximately 200 ng of genomic DNA, equivalent to around 29,000 T cell genomes, went into each replicate PCR. The purified libraries were quantified using a Qubit 3.0 fluorometer, sized with a Bioanalyzer 2100, and then quantified again using the KAPA Library Quantification kit. Every immunoSEQ 96-well plate was sequenced on a dedicated single-read 150-cycle Illumina NextSeq 550 flow cell. As for the original processing: Because only junctional sequences without quality scores were contained in the immunoSEQ output, filtering matching that applied to full-length reads could not be performed. Sequences were annotated with PyIR, a Python wrapper for IgBLAST v1.9, using IMGT germline references to assign V/J genes and CDR3. Reads with weak V/J assignments (E-value above 1e-6), missing CDR3, stop codons, out-of-frame junctions, or ambiguous translated residues were removed. V3J clonotypes were defined as sequences sharing an identical inferred V gene, J gene, and CDR3 amino acid sequence. The percentage overlap between two repertoires was calculated by dividing the number of shared unique clonotypes by the size of the smaller repertoire. Richness of each repertoire was evaluated using RTK rarefaction, the Chao1 estimator, and Recon v2.1 estimates of unobserved clonotypes. OLGA was used to compute generation probabilities for all TCRbeta clonotypes that the gDNA method yielded from a handful of donors. TCRdb retrieved this table from immuneACCESS and kept in-frame rearrangements only. Not all clones are present; in checked studies, unresolved V genes account for under half, and no reason is known for the remainder. The V and J calls and clone size were taken over from that table, and D and trimming were inferred from the DNA. The table for this sample lists about 2.1 million clones; just over 90% of them were counted only once. The top ten constitute over 1.5% of the sample.

Overall results and qualifications from the work: Sampling was limited to blood, and TCR repertoires in tissue likely differ from TCR repertoires in blood. Naive subsets generally had larger estimated clonotype richness than memory subsets did. Higher generation probabilities were observed for clonotypes shared by all four sorted-subset donors than for non-shared clonotypes. When several donors were compared, the shared fraction of clonotypes was approximately 5% for naive CD4, approximately 3.3% for naive CD8, 2.3% for memory CD4, and under 0.5% for memory CD8. Even with the large sequencing depth, rarefaction of the sorted-subset datasets indicated that sequencing was incomplete. The small number of donors limited the genetic and exposure-history diversity represented. Pairwise subsampling indicated that sequencing depth was expected to affect the degree of clonotype sharing among donors.

As to this clone: This receptor's antigen is unknown. No quality values exist for individual bases; no much larger clone is one base distant.

The sample comprised naive CD8+ T cells from PBMCs. The cell subset or site label, read with the paper, signifies: CD45RA+CCR7+. The sequence was obtained from a man aged 18 to 30 in good health. Some clones in this sample may be carry-over from other donors' samples.

CDR3 sequence: CASSTRLVTSTDTQYF. In nucleotides, the sequence is TGTGCCAGCAGTACCCGACTAGTCACTAGCACAGATACGCAGTATTTT. This chain is built from TRBV27 and TRBJ2-3, with TRBD2 tentatively as D gene (6 bases match). Trimming costs V 5 bases and J 0 bases, and their ends lie 15 bases apart. CDR1 MNHEY and CDR2 SMNVEV were looked up in the germline V gene (reference sequence). The CDR3, from cysteine to phenylalanine, totals 16 residues. This entry keeps only the CDR3 DNA: 48 bases, framed from base 1.